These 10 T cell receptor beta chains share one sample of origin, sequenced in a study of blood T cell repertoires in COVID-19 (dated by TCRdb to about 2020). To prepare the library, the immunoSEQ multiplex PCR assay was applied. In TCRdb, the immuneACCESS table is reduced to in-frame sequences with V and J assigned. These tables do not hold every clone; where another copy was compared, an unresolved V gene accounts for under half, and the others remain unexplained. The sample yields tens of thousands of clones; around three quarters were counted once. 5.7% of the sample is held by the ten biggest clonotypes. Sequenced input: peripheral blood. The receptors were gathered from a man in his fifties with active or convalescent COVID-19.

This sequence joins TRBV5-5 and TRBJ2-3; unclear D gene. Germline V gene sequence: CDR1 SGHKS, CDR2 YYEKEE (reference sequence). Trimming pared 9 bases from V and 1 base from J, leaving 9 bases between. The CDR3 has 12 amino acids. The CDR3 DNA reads TGTGCCACTTCCGCGGGCACAGATACGCAGTATTTT. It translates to CATSAGTDTQYF.

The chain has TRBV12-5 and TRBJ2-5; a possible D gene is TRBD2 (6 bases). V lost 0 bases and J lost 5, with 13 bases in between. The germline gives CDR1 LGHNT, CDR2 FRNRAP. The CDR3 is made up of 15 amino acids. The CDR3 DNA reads TGTGCTAGTGGTTTGGTATTGGGTGCGGGGGAGACCCAGTACTTC. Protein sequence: CASGLVLGAGETQYF.

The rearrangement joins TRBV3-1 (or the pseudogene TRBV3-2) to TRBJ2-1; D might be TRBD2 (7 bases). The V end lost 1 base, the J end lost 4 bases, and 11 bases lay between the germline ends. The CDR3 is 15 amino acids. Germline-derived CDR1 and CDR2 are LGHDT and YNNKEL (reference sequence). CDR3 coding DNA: TGTGCCAGCAGCCAAGGGGGGGGCTCTTACAATGAGCAGTTCTTC. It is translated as CASSQGGGSYNEQFF.

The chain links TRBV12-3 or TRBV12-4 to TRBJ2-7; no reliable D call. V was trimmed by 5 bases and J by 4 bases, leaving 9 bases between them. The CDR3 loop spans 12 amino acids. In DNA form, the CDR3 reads TGTGCCAGCAGTCCATCTAGGTACGAGCAGTACTTC. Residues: CASSPSRYEQYF.

For the CDR3, the DNA is TGTGCCAGTAGTCCGTCTAGCAGGTGGAGTGAAAAACTGTTTTTT. Protein sequence: CASSPSSRWSEKLFF. This chain links TRBV19 with TRBJ1-4, with D unclear. This CDR3 spans 15 amino acids. Per germline, CDR1 LNHDA and CDR2 SQIVND (reference sequence). The germline V and J ends were trimmed by 5 bases and 7 bases, with 17 bases remaining between them. Full variable domain (rest looked up from reference TRBV19 and TRBJ1-4): DGGITQSPKYLFRKEGQNVTLSCEQNLNHDAMYWYRQDPGQGLRLIYYSQIVNDFQKGDIAEGYSVSREKKESFPLTVTSAQKNPTAFYLCASSPSSRWSEKLFFGSGTQLSVL.

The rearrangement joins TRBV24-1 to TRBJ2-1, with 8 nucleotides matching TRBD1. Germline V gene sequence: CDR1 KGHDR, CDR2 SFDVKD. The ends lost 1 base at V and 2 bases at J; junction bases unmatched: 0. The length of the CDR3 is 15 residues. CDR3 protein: CATSDLQGAYNEQFF. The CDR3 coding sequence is TGTGCCACCAGTGATTTACAGGGGGCCTACAATGAGCAGTTCTTC.

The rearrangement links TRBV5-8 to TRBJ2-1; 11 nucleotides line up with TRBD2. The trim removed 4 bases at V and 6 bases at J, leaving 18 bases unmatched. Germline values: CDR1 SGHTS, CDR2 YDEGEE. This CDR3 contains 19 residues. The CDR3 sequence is CASSPMRGTRLAGPNEQFF. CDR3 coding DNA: TGTGCCAGCAGCCCGATGCGCGGGACAAGACTAGCGGGGCCCAATGAGCAGTTCTTC.

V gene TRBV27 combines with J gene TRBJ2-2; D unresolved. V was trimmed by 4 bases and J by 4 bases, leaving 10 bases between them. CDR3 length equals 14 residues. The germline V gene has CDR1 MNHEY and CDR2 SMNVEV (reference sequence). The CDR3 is CASSSPVFTGELFF. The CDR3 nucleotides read TGTGCCAGCAGTTCTCCCGTTTTCACCGGGGAGCTGTTTTTT.

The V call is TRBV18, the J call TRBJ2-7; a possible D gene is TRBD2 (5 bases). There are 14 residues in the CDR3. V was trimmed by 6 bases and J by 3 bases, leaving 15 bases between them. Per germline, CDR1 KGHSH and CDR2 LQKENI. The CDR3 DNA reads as TGTGCCAGCTCCCTTACCAGCGGATTCTACGAGCAGTACTTC. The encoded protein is CASSLTSGFYEQYF.

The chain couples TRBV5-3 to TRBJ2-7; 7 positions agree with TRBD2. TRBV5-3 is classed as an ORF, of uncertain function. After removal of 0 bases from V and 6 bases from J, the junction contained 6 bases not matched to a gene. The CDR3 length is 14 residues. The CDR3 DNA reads TGTGCCAGAAGCTTGGAGGCCAGGGAGGGCGAGCAGTACTTC. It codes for CARSLEAREGEQYF.